These 21 T cell receptor beta chains originate from one sample sequenced in a study of blood T cell repertoires in COVID-19. Data came from immunoSEQ multiplex PCR; TCRdb stores just in-frame clones and leaves some out. The table lists tens of thousands of clones, approximately 82% of them singletons. The sample taken for sequencing was peripheral blood. All receptors derive from a man aged 55 to 70 with acute or convalescent COVID-19.

The chain combines TRBV5-4 with TRBJ2-5; 8 bases match TRBD1. Germline CDR1 is SGHNT and CDR2 is YYREEE (reference sequence). The CDR3 has 14 amino acids. V trimming: 0 bases; J trimming: 4 bases; junction bases outside the gene matches: 2. The CDR3 nucleotides read TGTGCCAGCAGCTTGGGGGACAGGAGAGAGACCCAGTACTTC. Residues: CASSLGDRRETQYF.

The chain has TRBV9 and TRBJ2-3, with TRBD2 matching 9 bases. CDR3 length: 17 residues. V lost 4 bases to trimming and J lost 1 base; unmatched junction nucleotides: 10. Germline CDR1 reads SGDLS; CDR2 reads YYNGEE. CDR3 sequence: CASSFHHSGGGTDTQYF. CDR3 DNA: TGTGCCAGCAGCTTTCACCATAGCGGGGGAGGCACAGATACGCAGTATTTT.

The rearrangement links TRBV5-1 to TRBJ1-1; possibly TRBD1 for D (5 bases). The V end was cut by 0 bases, the J end by 6 bases, with 15 bases between. CDR3 length: 15 amino acids. The germline V gene has CDR1 SGHRS and CDR2 YFSETQ. The CDR3 spells CASSLEKGIVAEAFF. CDR3 DNA: TGCGCCAGCAGCTTGGAGAAGGGGATCGTGGCTGAAGCTTTCTTT. The full variable domain, rest sourced from reference TRBV5-1 and TRBJ1-1, is KAGVTQTPRYLIKTRGQQVTLSCSPISGHRSVSWYQQTPGQGLQFLFEYFSETQRNKGNFPGRFSGRQFSNSRSEMNVSTLELGDSALYLCASSLEKGIVAEAFFGQGTRLTVV.

The chain couples TRBV3-1 (or the pseudogene TRBV3-2) to TRBJ1-5; TRBD1 aligns across 8 bases. There are 17 residues in the CDR3. Trimming took 3 bases from V and 6 from J; bases not matched to a gene: 13. CDR1 is LGHDT and CDR2 is YNNKEL in the germline V gene (reference sequence). The CDR3 coding sequence is TGTGCCAGCAGCCATCCTAAGGACAGGGCTTTATGTCAGCCCCAGCATTTT. It codes for CASSHPKDRALCQPQHF.

This clone was seen once. The chain couples TRBV7-2 to TRBJ2-3, with 10 bases that match TRBD2. Germline CDR1 and CDR2: SGHTA and FQGNSA. There are 16 residues in the CDR3. The V gene end was trimmed by 2 bases and the J gene end by 2 bases; junction bases not matched to a gene: 4. The CDR3 protein is CASSLTSGTFTDTQYF. CDR3 sequence (DNA): TGTGCCAGCAGCTTAACTAGCGGGACCTTCACAGATACGCAGTATTTT.

The chain links TRBV19 to TRBJ2-5; 7 nucleotides agree with TRBD2. The germline V gene has CDR1 LNHDA and CDR2 SQIVND (reference sequence). J gave up 3 bases and V 2 bases, and 6 bases lay outside the gene matches. CDR3 length: 15 amino acids. CDR3 in DNA: TGTGCCAGTAGTATACTGGGCGCGGGGGAAGAGACCCAGTACTTC. It translates to CASSILGAGEETQYF.

The gene calls are TRBV19 and TRBJ1-1, with 12 bases aligning to TRBD1. The CDR3 length is 17 residues. The V and J ends lost 4 bases and 0 bases, in that order; junction bases with no gene match: 6. Germline V CDR1 and CDR2: LNHDA, SQIVND (reference sequence). The DNA for the CDR3 is TGTGCCAGTAGTAAGGGACAGGGGGCCCATTTGAACACTGAAGCTTTCTTT. This translates into CASSKGQGAHLNTEAFF.

This chain joins TRBV2 and TRBJ2-3, with TRBD2 matching 10 bases. The CDR3 sequence is 16 residues long. Germline V gene sequence: CDR1 SNHLY, CDR2 FYNNEI. V shed 9 bases and J 2 bases; nucleotides not matched to a gene: 11. The CDR3 nucleotides are TGTGCCAGTAAGGCACCTGGACTAGCGGACACAGATACGCAGTATTTT. This translates into CASKAPGLADTDTQYF.

The chain recombines TRBV28 with TRBJ2-5, with D perhaps matching TRBD2 (5 bases). Germline V gene sequence: CDR1 MDHEN, CDR2 SYDVKM. V shed 1 base and J shed 8 bases, with 20 bases lying between them. The CDR3 extends over 16 amino acids. This CDR3 reads CASSLFRSAPGITQYF. For the CDR3, the DNA is TGTGCCAGCAGTTTATTCAGGTCAGCCCCCGGGATAACCCAGTACTTC.

This clone occurred once. This rearrangement joins TRBV4-1 to TRBJ1-3; D may be TRBD1 (6 bases). The germline V gene encodes CDR1 MGHRA and CDR2 YSYEKL. V lost 0 bases and J 2 bases, leaving 17 bases between the germline ends. The CDR3 is 18 amino acids. This CDR3 reads CASSQDNDRHQPGNTIYF. The CDR3 DNA follows: TGCGCCAGCAGCCAAGATAACGACAGGCACCAGCCTGGAAACACCATATATTTT.

This clone was found once. This chain joins TRBV19 and TRBJ1-2; D not certain. This CDR3 has 13 amino acids. Trimming cost V 9 bases and J 6 bases, with 17 bases left between them. Germline-derived CDR1 and CDR2 are LNHDA and SQIVND (reference sequence). In DNA form, the CDR3 reads TGTGCCAGCGACGAGAGGACTCGGGATGGCTACACCTTC. Protein sequence: CASDERTRDGYTF.

The genes are TRBV7-8 and TRBJ1-2; 10 nucleotides line up with TRBD1. Germline-derived CDR1 and CDR2 are SGHVS and FQNEAQ. V shed 1 base and J 4 bases; nucleotides not matched to a gene: 3. This CDR3 has 15 residues. CDR3 residues: CASSLERTGGYGYTF. As DNA, the CDR3 is TGTGCCAGCAGCTTAGAGAGGACAGGGGGCTATGGCTACACCTTC.

The gene calls are TRBV29-1 and TRBJ2-3, with D perhaps matching TRBD1 (5 bases). The germline V gene encodes CDR1 SQVTM and CDR2 ANQGSEA. V was shortened by 5 bases and J by 2 bases, with 11 bases between the two germline ends. The CDR3 extends over 13 amino acids. The CDR3 is CSVSTGLTDTQYF. The CDR3 DNA reads TGCAGCGTTTCAACAGGCCTCACAGATACGCAGTATTTT.

The chain recombines TRBV7-2 with TRBJ2-1; 8 positions match TRBD2. This CDR3 comprises 16 residues. Germline V gene lookup returns CDR1 SGHTA and CDR2 FQGNSA. The trim removed 4 bases at V and 7 bases at J, leaving 12 bases unmatched. As DNA, the CDR3 is TGTGCCAGCAGCTCACGGGGGGGCCAGTTGTATAATGAGCAGTTCTTC. Translating gives CASSSRGGQLYNEQFF. The full variable domain, with the rest looked up from reference TRBV7-2 and TRBJ2-1, is GAGVSQSPSNKVTEKGKDVELRCDPISGHTALYWYRQSLGQGLEFLIYFQGNSAPDKSGLPSDRFSAERTGGSVSTLTIQRTQQEDSAVYLCASSSRGGQLYNEQFFGPGTRLTVL.

This clone was detected a few times. V and J are TRBV15 and TRBJ2-3; no definite D call. V was cut by 1 base and J by 0 bases, with 8 bases left in between. Germline values: CDR1 LNHNV, CDR2 YYDKDF (reference sequence). The CDR3 totals 15 residues. As DNA, the CDR3 is TGTGCCACCAGCAGAGGTGGAGCTAGCACAGATACGCAGTATTTT. It specifies CATSRGGASTDTQYF.

The V and J genes are TRBV6-5 and TRBJ1-2; no firm D call. Germline CDR1 MNHEY, CDR2 SVGAGI. The V gene lost 5 bases and the J gene lost 0 bases, with 10 bases spanning the gap. The CDR3 is made up of 14 amino acids. The CDR3 nucleotides are TGTGCCAGCAGTACCACTTCCGCTAACTATGGCTACACCTTC. It encodes CASSTTSANYGYTF.

The chain has TRBV16 and TRBJ1-3, with D possibly being TRBD1 (5 bases). This CDR3 contains 15 residues. Germline V lookup: CDR1 KGHSY, CDR2 FQNENV. Between the trimmed V and J ends, which lost 2 bases and 5 bases, there was a span of 13 bases. CDR3 in amino acids: CASSQRPGSRNTIYF. Written as DNA, the CDR3 is TGTGCCAGCAGCCAACGCCCAGGGTCGCGAAACACCATATATTTT.

The chain recombines TRBV3-1 (or the pseudogene TRBV3-2) with TRBJ1-4, with D perhaps matching TRBD1 (5 bases). V lost 2 bases and J lost 8, with 15 bases in between. The CDR3 covers 15 residues. Germline V lookup: CDR1 LGHDT, CDR2 YNNKEL (reference sequence). The CDR3 loop is CASSQRQTYREKLFF. The CDR3 DNA sequence: TGTGCCAGCAGCCAACGACAGACCTATCGAGAAAAACTGTTTTTT.

This clone appeared a few times. The gene calls are TRBV2 and TRBJ2-2, with D unclear. The V gene lost 4 bases and the J gene lost 0 bases, with 9 bases spanning the gap. CDR3 length equals 15 residues. Germline CDR1 and CDR2: SNHLY and FYNNEI. The CDR3, as DNA: TGTGCCAGCAGTGGACAAGACCCGAACACCGGGGAGCTGTTTTTT. It yields the protein CASSGQDPNTGELFF.

A remark on this clone: The same CDR3 is also encoded by other DNA sequences in this sample. The chain recombines TRBV18 with TRBJ1-1; 8 nucleotides match TRBD1. Germline values: CDR1 KGHSH, CDR2 LQKENI. V lost 4 bases to trimming and J lost 8 bases; unmatched junction nucleotides: 9. The CDR3 is 14 amino acids. CDR3 DNA sequence: TGTGCCAGCTCACAAGGACAGGGATCCACCGAAGCTTTCTTT. Encoded protein: CASSQGQGSTEAFF. The complete variable domain, with remaining parts taken from reference TRBV18 and TRBJ1-1, reads NAGVMQNPRHLVRRRGQEARLRCSPMKGHSHVYWYRQLPEEGLKFMVYLQKENIIDESGMPKERFSAEFPKEGPSILRIQQVVRGDSAAYFCASSQGQGSTEAFFGQGTRLTVV.

The V and J genes are TRBV28 and TRBJ1-4, with TRBD1 identical over 8 bases. V lost 2 bases, J lost 7 bases, and 6 bases stayed unmatched. CDR3 size: 15 residues. CDR1 is MDHEN and CDR2 is SYDVKM in the germline V gene. CDR3 loop: CASSLGDRWGEKLFF. The CDR3 coding sequence is TGTGCCAGCAGTTTAGGGGACAGGTGGGGTGAAAAACTGTTTTTT.